Following are 13 T cell receptor beta chains from one sample sequenced in a study of neurological immune-mediated disorders. TCRdb re-called the 5' RACE reads through MiXCR, storing one row per CDR3 protein. Counted here are 45,000 to 50,000 distinct CDR3 sequences, roughly 24% occurring once; the ten biggest clones make up roughly 25%. The specimen sequenced was PBMCs. The source of these receptors is a woman aged 70 to 79 in good health.

This clonotype was observed at least ten times. The chain carries TRBV12-3 or TRBV12-4 and TRBJ1-3, with unresolved D. The V end was cut by 3 bases, the J end by 0 bases, with 6 bases between. The CDR3 totals 14 residues. CDR3 DNA sequence: TGTGCCAGCAGTTTGTTCGGCTCTGGAAACACCATATATTTT. This gives the protein CASSLFGSGNTIYF.

This clonotype was seen ten or more times. This chain links TRBV7-2 with TRBJ2-2, with unresolved D. Germline V gene sequence: CDR1 SGHTA, CDR2 FQGNSA. This CDR3 is 15 amino acids long. V lost 1 base to trimming and J lost 0 bases, with 6 bases between them. CDR3 protein: CASSLGVSNTGELFF. As DNA, the CDR3 is TGTGCCAGCAGCTTAGGTGTCTCGAACACCGGGGAGCTGTTTTTT.

This clonotype appeared many times. The chain employs TRBV28 and TRBJ2-1, with D possibly TRBD2 on 5 matching bases. Germline V gene data show CDR1 as MDHEN and CDR2 as SYDVKM. The CDR3 sequence is 13 residues long. Trimming took off 6 bases at V and 10 bases at J, with 16 bases between the two ends. The CDR3 DNA is TGTGCCAGCAGGAGCAGCGGACGGTGGGAGCAGTTCTTC. Translated: CASRSSGRWEQFF.

This clonotype was seen at least ten times. The gene calls are TRBV20-1 and TRBJ1-6; D gene unclear. The length of the CDR3 is 15 residues. V shed 5 bases and J shed 8 bases, with 19 bases lying between them. Germline CDR1 reads DFQATT; CDR2 reads SNEGSKA (reference sequence). The CDR3 coding sequence is TGCAGTGCTCGGCCCCCGAGGGAAGGCGATTCACCCCTCCACTTT. Its translation: CSARPPREGDSPLHF.

This clonotype was counted between two and nine times. The V gene is TRBV20-1, the J gene TRBJ2-3; D gene unclear. Germline CDR1 DFQATT, CDR2 SNEGSKA (reference sequence). With 0 bases removed from V and 0 bases from J, the gap between germline ends came to 10 bases. The CDR3 extends over 15 amino acids. The CDR3 region is CSARDPGHSTDTQYF. CDR3 coding DNA: TGCAGTGCTAGAGATCCGGGCCACAGCACAGATACGCAGTATTTT.

In this sample, this clonotype turned up many times. The V and J genes are TRBV7-2 and TRBJ1-3; possible D gene TRBD1, 5 bases. CDR1 and CDR2 from the germline V gene are SGHTA and FQGNSA. There are 16 residues in the CDR3. V was pared by 1 base and J by 2 bases, with 12 bases between. DNA of the CDR3: TGTGCCAGCAGCTTAGTAGGGGCAGGCGCTGGAAACACCATATATTTT. This gives the protein CASSLVGAGAGNTIYF.

Ten or more counts support this clonotype. The chain joins TRBV5-5 to TRBJ1-6; D ambiguous. Germline V lookup: CDR1 SGHKS, CDR2 YYEKEE (reference sequence). Trimming took off 2 bases at V and 3 bases at J, with 15 bases between the two ends. The CDR3 loop spans 17 amino acids. Here the CDR3 DNA reads TGTGCCAGCAGCTTTCTATCGGTTAACAGCTATAATTCACCCCTCCACTTT. This sequence encodes CASSFLSVNSYNSPLHF.

In its sample, this clonotype was seen a few times. CDR3 sequence (DNA): TGCAGTGCTAGTGTTGGAGTAGGGTACAATGAGCAGTTCTTC. It encodes CSASVGVGYNEQFF. J is TRBJ2-1 and V is TRBV20-1; D remains unclear. The V gene's germline CDR1 is DFQATT and CDR2 SNEGSKA (reference sequence). This CDR3 spans 14 amino acids. Trimming took off 3 bases at V and 4 bases at J, with 13 bases between the two ends.

This clonotype appeared many times. This chain connects TRBV28 to TRBJ2-3; 13 bases are a match to TRBD2. CDR1 MDHEN and CDR2 SYDVKM come from the germline V gene. V was clipped by 6 bases and J by 8 bases; unmatched bases: 8. The CDR3 consists of 15 residues. CDR3 loop: CASRGGLAGAFTQYF. The CDR3 DNA reads as TGTGCCAGCAGGGGAGGACTAGCGGGAGCTTTTACGCAGTATTTT.

This clonotype was seen at least ten times. The V gene is TRBV20-1, the J gene TRBJ2-7; no firm D call. CDR1 is DFQATT, CDR2 SNEGSKA, per germline (reference sequence). V lost 6 bases to trimming and J lost 2 bases, with 17 bases between them. The CDR3 covers 14 residues. DNA of the CDR3: TGCAGTGCCCAAGATTCAGCAGTTACCTACGAGCAGTACTTC. Translation gives CSAQDSAVTYEQYF.

This clonotype was picked up many times. The chain is built from TRBV20-1 and TRBJ2-3, with TRBD2 matching 9 bases. The J segment lost 2 bases and the V segment lost 0 bases, leaving 3 bases of the junction unmatched. This CDR3 is 15 amino acids long. Germline values: CDR1 DFQATT, CDR2 SNEGSKA (reference sequence). The CDR3 sequence: CSARDSGGSTDTQYF. CDR3 nucleotides: TGCAGTGCTAGAGATAGCGGGGGTTCCACAGATACGCAGTATTTT.

The sample holds many counts of this clonotype. J is TRBJ2-3 and V is TRBV3-1, with 13 bases lining up with TRBD2. The junction had 7 bases not matched to a gene; V was cut back by 4 bases and J by 6 bases. This CDR3 region has 16 residues. The germline V gene encodes CDR1 LGHDT and CDR2 YNNKEL (reference sequence). CDR3: CASSLGLAGEVDTQYF. Here the CDR3 DNA reads TGTGCCAGCAGCCTCGGACTAGCGGGAGAGGTCGATACGCAGTATTTT.

This clonotype was counted many times. This chain joins TRBV20-1 and TRBJ2-1, with 14 positions matching TRBD2. Unmatched junction bases numbered 9, after V lost 1 base and J lost 1 base. This CDR3 has 19 amino acids. Germline-derived CDR1 and CDR2 are DFQATT and SNEGSKA (reference sequence). The DNA for the CDR3 is TGCAGTGCTAGAGTTTCCGGGACTAGCGGGAGAAGTTCCTACAATGAGCAGTTCTTC. Protein sequence: CSARVSGTSGRSSYNEQFF.